The rows below give T cell receptor beta chains drawn from one sample of a study of beta chain features in type 1 diabetes. Clones were sequenced by immunoSEQ multiplex PCR, and TCRdb holds only the in-frame ones, with some missing. Counted here are 300,000 to 350,000 clones, approximately 15% occurring once; the ten biggest clones make up roughly 6.7%. The sequencing sample was made of central memory CD4+ T cells from blood. These receptor sequences come from a young man in good health. Each CDR3 is given with its conserved first and last residue. Each record gives: J gene, D gene, clone size, V gene, CDR3 length, CDR3 DNA, CDR3 protein. D genes are given only for firm matches. Not every row has a clone size; where given, it reads once, few, many or a size class.

TRBJ1-4 NA NA TRBV29-1 14 TGCAGCGTTGTTTTAGGAGGGGGGAATGAAAAACTGTTTTTT CSVVLGGGNEKLFF
TRBJ2-1 NA many TRBV7-2 14 TGTGCCAGCAGCTTAGGGGTGGGAGCGCATGAGCAGTTCTTC CASSLGVGAHEQFF
TRBJ1-1 TRBD1 NA TRBV4-1 15 TGCGCCAGCAGCCAAGGGGGGGGACAGGTCGATGAAGCTTTCTTT CASSQGGGQVDEAFF
TRBJ2-3 TRBD2 few TRBV13 15 TGTGCCAGCAGCCAGACCCGGGGGGACACAGATACGCAGTATTTT CASSQTRGDTDTQYF
TRBJ2-2 NA many TRBV7-3 15 TGTGCCAGCAGCCCTAGCAATTCGAACACCGGGGAGCTGTTTTTT CASSPSNSNTGELFF
TRBJ1-1 TRBD1 few TRBV14 16 TGTGCCAGCAGTAGCGACTGGTACGGACAGGACACTGAAGCTTTCTTT CASSSDWYGQDTEAFF
TRBJ2-1 NA once TRBV5-4 16 TGTGCCAGCAGCTTGGACCCTAGCAGTCCATCGAATGAGCAGTTCTTC CASSLDPSSPSNEQFF
TRBJ1-1 TRBD1 NA TRBV19 19 TGTGCCAGTAGTATAGATCCGGGACAGGGGAATATTCGTTGGACTGAAGCTTTCTTT CASSIDPGQGNIRWTEAFF
TRBJ2-1 TRBD2 few TRBV7-2 15 TGTGCCAGCAGCTTAACTAGCGGGACGCACAATGAGCAGTTCTTC CASSLTSGTHNEQFF
TRBJ2-7 NA NA TRBV7-6 11 TGTGCCAGCAGCTCGACAGACGAGCAGTACTTC CASSSTDEQYF
TRBJ1-1 TRBD1 few TRBV9 17 TGTGCCAGCAGCCTCTACGACAGGGGCGCGGGGAACACTGAAGCTTTCTTT CASSLYDRGAGNTEAFF
TRBJ2-7 TRBD1 few TRBV20-1 11 TGCAGTGCTCGGACAGGGGACGAGCAGTACTTC CSARTGDEQYF
TRBJ2-2 TRBD2 few TRBV30 15 TGTGCAGCGAGGAAACTAGCGGGAGTGGCCGGGGAGCTGTTTTTT CAARKLAGVAGELFF
TRBJ2-5 TRBD1 few TRBV5-4 13 TGTGCCAGCAGCGCGGACAGGGGGGAGACCCAGTACTTC CASSADRGETQYF
TRBJ2-5 TRBD2 NA TRBV9 16 TGTGCCAGCAGCGTAGGGGCAAGGGGACTAGTTGAGACCCAGTACTTC CASSVGARGLVETQYF
TRBJ1-5 NA NA TRBV19 15 TGTGCCACCCGTTTGAAGGACAGTCCTAATCAGCCCCAGCATTTT CATRLKDSPNQPQHF
TRBJ2-5 NA NA TRBV20-1 11 TGCAGTGTGTTTAGGGGAGAGACCCAGTACTTC CSVFRGETQYF
TRBJ1-5 TRBD1 few TRBV27 18 TGTGCCAGCAGTCCCATGAGGGTAGGGACAGGGAACAATCAGCCCCAGCATTTT CASSPMRVGTGNNQPQHF
TRBJ2-1 NA many TRBV18 14 TGTGCCAGCTCACGACAAAGGGGCCGGGATGAGCAGTTCTTC CASSRQRGRDEQFF
TRBJ2-3 NA few TRBV5-1 15 TGCGCCAGCAGCTTTCAGGGGCTGAGCACAGATACGCAGTATTTT CASSFQGLSTDTQYF
TRBJ2-7 NA few TRBV11-2 13 TGTGCCAGCGGCACACCCTGGGCCTACGAGCAGTACTTC CASGTPWAYEQYF
TRBJ2-3 NA few TRBV4-2 16 TGTGCCAGCAGCCATGACCCTACGGGCGGCACAGATACGCAGTATTTT CASSHDPTGGTDTQYF
TRBJ1-2 NA NA TRBV7-2 14 TGTGCCAGCAGCTTAGGACAGGAGAACTATGGCTACACCTTC CASSLGQENYGYTF
TRBJ2-3 NA NA TRBV4-2 15 TGTGCCAGCAGCCAAGAGACTTACAGCACAGATACGCAGTATTTT CASSQETYSTDTQYF
TRBJ1-1 TRBD1 few TRBV19 14 TGTGCCAGTAGGTTACTTTACAGGGGCACTGAAGCTTTCTTT CASRLLYRGTEAFF
TRBJ1-6 NA few TRBV5-1 15 TGCGCCAGCAGCTTGGTCGCAGGCATTAATTCACCCCTCCACTTT CASSLVAGINSPLHF
TRBJ1-2 NA NA TRBV9 13 TGTGCCAGCAGCGTAATAGGGGACTATGGCTACACCTTC CASSVIGDYGYTF
TRBJ1-6 NA many TRBV23-1 12 TGCGCCAGCAGTCAAGGCAGCCGGCCCCTCCACTTT CASSQGSRPLHF
TRBJ1-2 TRBD1 NA TRBV27 15 TGTGCCAGCAGGGAGGGGGCATTTGCTAACTATGGCTACACCTTC CASREGAFANYGYTF
TRBJ1-6 NA NA TRBV7-7 14 TGTGCCAGCAGCCCGCAGGGTATTAATTCACCCCTCCACTTT CASSPQGINSPLHF
TRBJ2-1 NA NA TRBV4-3 12 TGCGCCAGCAGCCAAGATCGGAAAGAGCAGTTCTTC CASSQDRKEQFF
TRBJ1-1 TRBD1 few TRBV19 17 TGTGCCAGTAGTAACCCGGGACAGGGTGTATTAAACACTGAAGCTTTCTTT CASSNPGQGVLNTEAFF
TRBJ2-1 TRBD2 NA TRBV25-1 15 TGTGCCAGCAGTGAACTAGCGGGGCTTTACAATGAGCAGTTCTTC CASSELAGLYNEQFF
TRBJ2-3 NA few TRBV7-2 14 TGTGCCAGCAGCCGAGGACTTAGCACAGATACGCAGTATTTT CASSRGLSTDTQYF
TRBJ1-6 TRBD1 NA TRBV15 13 TGTGCCACCAGCGACCGGGACAGTTCACCCCTCCACTTT CATSDRDSSPLHF
TRBJ1-2 NA few TRBV30 12 TGTGCCTGGAGTCAGGATGAACGTGGCTACACCTTC CAWSQDERGYTF
TRBJ1-5 TRBD1 few TRBV10-3 13 TGTGCCATCAGGGGGACAGGGGATCAGCCCCAGCATTTT CAIRGTGDQPQHF
TRBJ1-1 NA NA TRBV4-3 15 TGCGCCAGCAGCCAAGAGGGTGGGACGGCATCTGAAGCTTTCTTT CASSQEGGTASEAFF
TRBJ1-6 NA NA TRBV9 14 TGTGCCAGCAACGTAGGGGGGAGCGGAGAACCTCTCCACTTT CASNVGGSGEPLHF
TRBJ2-2 TRBD1 many TRBV10-3 14 TGTGCCATCAGTGGTCAGGGGGACACCGGGGAGCTGTTTTTT CAISGQGDTGELFF
TRBJ2-5 NA few TRBV7-9 14 TGTGCCAGCAGCCCAGGGAGTCCGCAAGAGACCCAGTACTTC CASSPGSPQETQYF
TRBJ1-5 TRBD1 NA TRBV5-1 15 TGCGCCAGCAGACCTACCGGGACAGCAAATCAGCCCCAGCATTTT CASRPTGTANQPQHF
TRBJ2-7 TRBD1 many TRBV14 14 TGTGCCAGCAGCCAAATTACAGGGGCCTACGAGCAGTACTTC CASSQITGAYEQYF